This T cell receptor (beta chain) was observed in a study of blood T cell repertoires in COVID-19. In the study overall: Samples taken during acute and convalescent COVID-19 were collected in the United States, Italy and Spain. The analysed material was cDNA or gDNA that came from T cells, B-cell-depleted T cells, or PBMCs.

CDR3 length equals 14 residues. CDR1 is SGHRS, CDR2 YFSETQ, per germline. Trimming at V came to 4 bases and at J to 4 bases, leaving 7 bases not matched to a gene. The authors' processing: Quantification of nucleated cells was approximated via reference gene primer amplification. Produced via immunoSEQ multiplex PCR; TCRdb's table is partial and in-frame only. The D gene and trimming were derived from the DNA, and the V and J assignments and clone size from that table. Among 68,000 or so clones listed, less than 95% were seen once. Sequencing was performed on peripheral blood. V usage is TRBV5-1 and J usage is TRBJ2-5; 7 positions match TRBD2. The source of this sequence is a man in his fifties with COVID-19, enrolled during active disease. The CDR3 region has the DNA TGCGCCAGCAGCCCGGGGGGTTCGGGAGAGACCCAGTACTTC. It yields the protein CASSPGGSGETQYF.